This T cell receptor beta chain was sequenced for a study of shared clonotypes between healthy human individuals. Naive CD8 populations comprised CD45RO-negative cells positively selected for CCR7, excluding terminally differentiated effector memory CD45RA+ cells. All participating donors were Caucasian adults from Nashville, Tennessee. The assay was immunoSEQ multiplex PCR, and TCRdb's table has in-frame clones only and misses some. Of 2 million to 2.5 million clones in the sample, just under 95% were seen once. Study-level results: Naive CD4 clonotype sharing across a handful of donors was approximately 5%. The small donor group covered limited genetic and exposure diversity. Generation probabilities were higher for clonotypes shared across all four sorted-subset donors than for unshared ones.

With respect to this clone: Its antigen is still unknown. The identical CDR3 is also encoded by other nucleotide sequences in the sample.

This TCR derives from a young man in good health. Sequenced material: naive CD8+ T cells sorted from blood.

Here the CDR3 reads CASSQQGGNQPQHF. DNA of the CDR3: TGTGCCAGCAGTCAACAGGGGGGCAATCAGCCCCAGCATTTT. The chain combines TRBV27 with TRBJ1-5, with TRBD1 matching 8 bases. The CDR3 sequence is 14 residues long. Unmatched junction bases numbered 2, after V lost 5 bases and J lost 2 bases. CDR1 and CDR2 (germline): MNHEY, SMNVEV (reference sequence).